Reported below is one T cell receptor beta chain. The target antigen is unknown. The data were taken from a study of vaccination and CD4 T cells after COVID-19. At the level of the study: Collection of post-vaccine samples followed dose two by a median approximately 69 days, spanning a range of 14 to 241. Study results and caveats: This study had few convalescent patients and no early post-infection samples. Convalescent patients displayed spike mono-reactivity in 304 of 307 vaccine-specific clones.

Positivity by PCR occurred from March to December 2020, a period that predated US Alpha, Beta and Delta variants. The V gene end was trimmed by 2 bases and the J gene end by 4 bases; junction bases not matched to a gene: 6. The germline CDR1 and CDR2 sequences are LNHDA and SQIVND (reference sequence). This CDR3 has 15 residues. One entry per CDR3 protein results from TCRdb running MiXCR on the PCR reads. Among about 14,000 distinct CDR3 sequences, 69% were seen once, and the ten largest hold about 1.1%. This clonotype was obtained from a human donor who had recovered from COVID-19. The chain is built from TRBV19 and TRBJ2-3; 7 bases align to TRBD2. Sequenced material: CD4+ T cells from blood, taken after SARS-CoV-2 vaccination. CDR3 protein: CASSIQREGADTQYF. The CDR3 coding sequence is TGTGCCAGTAGTATACAGCGGGAAGGCGCAGATACGCAGTATTTT.